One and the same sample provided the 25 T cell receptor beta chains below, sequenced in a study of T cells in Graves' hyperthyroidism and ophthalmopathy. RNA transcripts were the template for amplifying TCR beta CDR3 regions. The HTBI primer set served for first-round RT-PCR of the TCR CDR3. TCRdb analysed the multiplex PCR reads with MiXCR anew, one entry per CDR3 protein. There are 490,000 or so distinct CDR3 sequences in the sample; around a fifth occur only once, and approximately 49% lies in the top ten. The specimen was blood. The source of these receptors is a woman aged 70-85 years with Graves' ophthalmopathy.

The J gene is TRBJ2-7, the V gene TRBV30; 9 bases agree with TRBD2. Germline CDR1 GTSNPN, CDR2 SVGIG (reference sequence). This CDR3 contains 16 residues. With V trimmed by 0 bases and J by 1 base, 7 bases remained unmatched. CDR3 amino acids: CAWSVPAGGGSYEQYF. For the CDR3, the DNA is TGTGCCTGGAGTGTCCCAGCGGGAGGAGGTTCCTACGAGCAGTACTTC.

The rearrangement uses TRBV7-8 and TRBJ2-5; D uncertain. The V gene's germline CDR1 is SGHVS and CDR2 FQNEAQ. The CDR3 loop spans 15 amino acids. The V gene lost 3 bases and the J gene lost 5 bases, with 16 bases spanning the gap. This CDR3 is CASSFSRTLKETQYF. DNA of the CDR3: TGTGCCAGCAGCTTCAGTCGGACCCTGAAGGAGACCCAGTACTTC.

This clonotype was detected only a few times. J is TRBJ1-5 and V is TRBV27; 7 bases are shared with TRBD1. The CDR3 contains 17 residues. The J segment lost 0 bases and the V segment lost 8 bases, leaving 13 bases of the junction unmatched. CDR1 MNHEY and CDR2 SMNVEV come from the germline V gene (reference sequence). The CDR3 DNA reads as TGTGCCAGCGGATACTTACAGGGGACCCATAGCAATCAGCCCCAGCATTTT. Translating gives CASGYLQGTHSNQPQHF.

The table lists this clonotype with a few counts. As DNA, the CDR3 is TGCAGTGCTAGCATGGACTCCTCCAATCAGCCCCAGCATTTT. Translating it yields CSASMDSSNQPQHF. The V and J genes are TRBV20-1 and TRBJ1-5; D gene ambiguous. Trimming removed 3 bases from V and 3 bases from J, with 12 bases in between. This CDR3 has 14 amino acids. The germline V gene encodes CDR1 DFQATT and CDR2 SNEGSKA (reference sequence).

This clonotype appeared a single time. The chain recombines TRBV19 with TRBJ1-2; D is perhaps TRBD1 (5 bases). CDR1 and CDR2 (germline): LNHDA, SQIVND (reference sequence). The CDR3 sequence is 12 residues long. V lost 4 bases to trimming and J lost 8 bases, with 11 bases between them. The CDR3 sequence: CASSNKGRGYTF. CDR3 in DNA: TGTGCCAGTAGTAATAAGGGACGAGGCTACACCTTC.

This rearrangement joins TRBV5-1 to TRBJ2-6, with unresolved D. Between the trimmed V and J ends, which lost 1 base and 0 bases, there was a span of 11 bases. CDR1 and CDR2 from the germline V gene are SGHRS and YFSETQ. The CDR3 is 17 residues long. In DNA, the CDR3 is TGCGCCAGCAGCTTGCTACAGTCGAACTCTGGGGCCAACGTCCTGACTTTC. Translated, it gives CASSLLQSNSGANVLTF.

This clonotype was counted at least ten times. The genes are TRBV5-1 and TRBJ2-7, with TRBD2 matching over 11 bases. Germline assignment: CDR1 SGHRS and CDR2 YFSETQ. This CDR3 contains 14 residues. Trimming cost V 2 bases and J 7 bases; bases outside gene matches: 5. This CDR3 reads CASSFTSGSWEQYF. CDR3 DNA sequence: TGCGCCAGCAGCTTCACTAGCGGGAGTTGGGAGCAGTACTTC.

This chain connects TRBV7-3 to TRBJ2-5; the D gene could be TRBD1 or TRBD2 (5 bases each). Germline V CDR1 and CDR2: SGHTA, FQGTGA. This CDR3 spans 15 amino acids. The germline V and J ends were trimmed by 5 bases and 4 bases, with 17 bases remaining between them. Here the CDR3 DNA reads TGTGCCAGCAGCCAAACCGGGACCCCCGCAGAGACCCAGTACTTC. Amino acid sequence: CASSQTGTPAETQYF.

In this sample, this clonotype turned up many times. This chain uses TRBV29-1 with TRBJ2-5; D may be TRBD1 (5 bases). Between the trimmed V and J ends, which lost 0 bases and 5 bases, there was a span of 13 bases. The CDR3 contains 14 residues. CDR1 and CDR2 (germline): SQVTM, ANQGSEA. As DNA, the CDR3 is TGCAGCGTTGAAGATCCTCGGCAGGGTGAGACCCAGTACTTC. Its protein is CSVEDPRQGETQYF.

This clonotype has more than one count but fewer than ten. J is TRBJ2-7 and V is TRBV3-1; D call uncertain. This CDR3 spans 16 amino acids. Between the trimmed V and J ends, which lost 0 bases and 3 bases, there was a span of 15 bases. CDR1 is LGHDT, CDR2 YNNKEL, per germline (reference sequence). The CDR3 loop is CASSQDLGSSDYEQYF. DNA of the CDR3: TGTGCCAGCAGCCAAGATCTGGGTAGCTCAGACTACGAGCAGTACTTC.

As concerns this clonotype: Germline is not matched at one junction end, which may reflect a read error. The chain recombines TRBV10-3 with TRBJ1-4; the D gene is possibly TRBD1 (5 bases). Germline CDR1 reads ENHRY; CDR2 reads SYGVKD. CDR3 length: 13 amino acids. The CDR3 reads CATKGVANEKRFF. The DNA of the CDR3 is TGTGCCACGAAAGGGGTTGCTAATGAAAAACGGTTTTTT.

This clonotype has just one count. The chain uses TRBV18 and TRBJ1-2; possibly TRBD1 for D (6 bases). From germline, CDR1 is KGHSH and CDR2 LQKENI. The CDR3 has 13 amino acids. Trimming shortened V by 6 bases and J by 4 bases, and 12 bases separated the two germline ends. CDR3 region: CASSNRELYGYTF. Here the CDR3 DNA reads TGTGCCAGCTCGAACAGGGAACTCTATGGCTACACCTTC.

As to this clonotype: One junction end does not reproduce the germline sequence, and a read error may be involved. DNA of the CDR3: TGTGCCAGCCACAGGGGGCAGGGTAGAGGAGAGGCCCAGTACTTC. Protein sequence: CASHRGQGRGEAQYF. The gene calls are TRBV28 and TRBJ2-5; TRBD1 agrees at 9 bases. Germline CDR1 reads MDHEN; CDR2 reads SYDVKM. The CDR3 sequence is 15 residues long.

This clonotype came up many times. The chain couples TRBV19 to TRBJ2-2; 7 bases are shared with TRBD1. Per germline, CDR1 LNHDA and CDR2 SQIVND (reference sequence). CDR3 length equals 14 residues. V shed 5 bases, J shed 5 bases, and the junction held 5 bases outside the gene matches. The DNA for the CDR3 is TGTGCCAGTAGTGTCGCCAGGGGGACCGGGGAGCTGTTTTTT. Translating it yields CASSVARGTGELFF.

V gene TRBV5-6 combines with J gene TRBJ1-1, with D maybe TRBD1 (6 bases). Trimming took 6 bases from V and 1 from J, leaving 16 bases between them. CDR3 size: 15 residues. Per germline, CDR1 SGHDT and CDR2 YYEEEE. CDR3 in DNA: TGTGCCAGCAACCACCGGGGGGCCAGGAACACTGAAGCTTTCTTT. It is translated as CASNHRGARNTEAFF.

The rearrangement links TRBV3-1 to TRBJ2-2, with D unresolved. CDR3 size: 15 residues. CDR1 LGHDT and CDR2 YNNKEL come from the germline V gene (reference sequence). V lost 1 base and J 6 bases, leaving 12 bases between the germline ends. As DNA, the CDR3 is TGTGCCAGCAGCCAAGGTGGCAGACCCGCCGGGGAGCTGTTTTTT. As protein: CASSQGGRPAGELFF. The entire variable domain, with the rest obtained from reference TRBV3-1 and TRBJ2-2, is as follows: DTAVSQTPKYLVTQMGNDKSIKCEQNLGHDTMYWYKQDSKKFLKIMFSYNNKELIINETVPNRFSPKSPDKAHLNLHINSLELGDSAVYFCASSQGGRPAGELFFGEGSRLTVL.

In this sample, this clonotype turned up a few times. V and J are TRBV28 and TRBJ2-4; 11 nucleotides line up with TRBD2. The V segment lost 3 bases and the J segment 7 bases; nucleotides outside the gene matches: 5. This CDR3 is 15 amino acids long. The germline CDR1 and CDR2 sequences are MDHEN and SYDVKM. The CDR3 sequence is CASSFGLAGGNIQYF. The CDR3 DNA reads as TGTGCCAGCAGTTTTGGCCTAGCGGGAGGCAACATTCAGTACTTC.

CDR3 in amino acids: CAWSPPLAGFSYEQYF. The CDR3 coding sequence is TGTGCCTGGAGCCCCCCTCTAGCGGGATTCTCCTACGAGCAGTACTTC. This sequence joins TRBV30 and TRBJ2-7; 9 nucleotides line up with TRBD2. Germline CDR1 is GTSNPN and CDR2 is SVGIG (reference sequence). J was trimmed by 0 bases and V by 3 bases; bases with no gene match: 9. The length of the CDR3 is 16 residues. The whole variable domain, remainder taken from reference TRBV30 and TRBJ2-7, is SQTIHQWPATLVQPVGSPLSLECTVEGTSNPNLYWYRQAAGRGLQLLFYSVGIGQISSEVPQNLSASRPQDRQFILSSKKLLLSDSGFYLCAWSPPLAGFSYEQYFGPGTRLTVT.

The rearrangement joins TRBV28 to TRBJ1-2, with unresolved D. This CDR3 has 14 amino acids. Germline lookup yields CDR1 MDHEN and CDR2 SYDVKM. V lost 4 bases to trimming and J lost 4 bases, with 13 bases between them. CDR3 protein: CASSSAGPFYGYTF. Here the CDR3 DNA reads TGTGCCAGCAGTTCGGCCGGTCCGTTCTATGGCTACACCTTC.

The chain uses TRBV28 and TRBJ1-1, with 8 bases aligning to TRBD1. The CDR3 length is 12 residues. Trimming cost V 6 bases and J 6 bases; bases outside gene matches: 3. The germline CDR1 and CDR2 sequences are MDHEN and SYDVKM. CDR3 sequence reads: CASRGQVAEAFF. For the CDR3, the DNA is TGTGCCAGCAGGGGACAGGTAGCTGAAGCTTTCTTT.

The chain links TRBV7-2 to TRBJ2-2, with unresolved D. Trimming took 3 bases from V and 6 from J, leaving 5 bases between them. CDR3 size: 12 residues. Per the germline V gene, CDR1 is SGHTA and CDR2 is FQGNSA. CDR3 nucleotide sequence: TGTGCCAGCAGCTTGTGGCCCGGGGAGCTGTTTTTT. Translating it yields CASSLWPGELFF.

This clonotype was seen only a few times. The CDR3 coding sequence is TGTGCCAGTAGGGACAGGGTGCGAGCTTTCTTT. Residues: CASRDRVRAFF. V is TRBV19 and J is TRBJ1-1; 8 nucleotides match TRBD1. V was pared by 6 bases and J by 10 bases, with 4 bases of the junction left unmatched. CDR1 is LNHDA and CDR2 is SQIVND in the germline V gene (reference sequence). The CDR3 is 11 amino acids.

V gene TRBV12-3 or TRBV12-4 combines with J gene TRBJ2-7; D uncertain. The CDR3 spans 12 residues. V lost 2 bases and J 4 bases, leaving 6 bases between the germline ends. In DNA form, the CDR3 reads TGTGCCAGCAGTTTATCAGAATACGAGCAGTACTTC. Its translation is CASSLSEYEQYF.

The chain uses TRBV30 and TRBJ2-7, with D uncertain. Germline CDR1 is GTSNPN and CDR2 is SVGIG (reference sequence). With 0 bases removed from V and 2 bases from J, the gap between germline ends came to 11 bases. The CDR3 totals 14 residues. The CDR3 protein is CAWSVYPTAYEQYF. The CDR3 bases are TGTGCCTGGAGTGTATATCCTACCGCCTACGAGCAGTACTTC.

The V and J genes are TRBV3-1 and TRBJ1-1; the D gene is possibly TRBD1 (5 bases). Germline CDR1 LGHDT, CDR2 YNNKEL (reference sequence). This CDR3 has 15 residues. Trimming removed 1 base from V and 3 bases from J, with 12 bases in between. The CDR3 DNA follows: TGTGCCAGCAGCCAAGGGTCAGGGATCCACACTGAAGCTTTCTTT. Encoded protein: CASSQGSGIHTEAFF.